Below, 17 T cell receptor beta chains from the same sample are listed, as sequenced in a study of blood T cell repertoires in COVID-19. Sequenced by immunoSEQ multiplex PCR; TCRdb stores in-frame clones only, minus some. The sample shows hundreds of thousands of clones, 75% to 90% of them seen only once. Material for sequencing was peripheral blood. Source of these receptors: a woman in her 30s who had recovered from COVID-19.

The rearrangement joins TRBV5-1 to TRBJ2-6; 7 positions match TRBD2. Losses at the gene ends were 4 bases for V and 4 bases for J; bases not matched to a gene: 8. From germline, CDR1 is SGHRS and CDR2 YFSETQ. The CDR3 runs 16 residues. The CDR3 nucleotides read TGCGCCAGCAGCGAGTCGGGAGGAACCGGGGCCAACGTCCTGACTTTC. This translates into CASSESGGTGANVLTF.

V and J are TRBV5-1 and TRBJ2-2; TRBD2 matches at 14 bases. Germline CDR1 SGHRS, CDR2 YFSETQ. The ends lost 4 bases at V and 7 bases at J; junction bases unmatched: 9. The CDR3 is made up of 17 amino acids. The chain's CDR3 is CASSRGTSGSGNGELFF. The CDR3 coding sequence is TGCGCCAGCAGCCGTGGGACTAGCGGGAGTGGAAACGGGGAGCTGTTTTTT.

V is TRBV5-4 and J is TRBJ2-7, with TRBD2 identical over 10 bases. This CDR3 has 17 residues. CDR1 and CDR2 (germline): SGHNT, YYREEE (reference sequence). V gave up 4 bases and J gave up 3 bases; unmatched junction bases: 13. In DNA, the CDR3 is TGTGCCAGCAGCCGACCGGGACTAGCGACGGGGAGCTACGAGCAGTACTTC. Translated, it gives CASSRPGLATGSYEQYF.

This chain connects TRBV5-4 to TRBJ1-4; D not certain. Germline V gene data show CDR1 as SGHNT and CDR2 as YYREEE (reference sequence). V gave up 4 bases and J gave up 3 bases, with 10 bases separating them. There are 14 residues in the CDR3. CDR3 DNA: TGTGCCAGCAGCCCGACTACCGCTAATGAAAAACTGTTTTTT. Encoded protein: CASSPTTANEKLFF.

This sequence joins TRBV7-2 and TRBJ2-5, with D perhaps TRBD2 (6 bases). The ends were cut back, 5 bases at V and 9 bases at J, with 10 bases in the middle. Germline CDR1 reads SGHTA; CDR2 reads FQGNSA. The CDR3 has 11 residues. The CDR3 loop is CASSPSGAQYF. The CDR3 coding sequence is TGTGCCAGCAGCCCATCGGGGGCCCAGTACTTC. Combining the CDR3 with reference TRBV7-2 and TRBJ2-5 gives the whole variable domain GAGVSQSPSNKVTEKGKDVELRCDPISGHTALYWYRQSLGQGLEFLIYFQGNSAPDKSGLPSDRFSAERTGGSVSTLTIQRTQQEDSAVYLCASSPSGAQYFGPGTRLLVL.

This chain connects TRBV9 to TRBJ1-2; D is unresolved. V lost 2 bases to trimming and J lost 7 bases, with 18 bases between them. The CDR3 spans 15 residues. The germline gives CDR1 SGDLS, CDR2 YYNGEE. The CDR3 protein is CASSVNPGDVGGYTF. The CDR3 nucleotides read TGTGCCAGCAGCGTCAACCCCGGGGATGTCGGTGGCTACACCTTC.

The chain employs TRBV5-4 and TRBJ1-5; D may be TRBD1 (5 bases). The CDR3 runs 14 residues. The ends were cut back, 9 bases at V and 4 bases at J, with 17 bases in the middle. Germline CDR1 SGHNT, CDR2 YYREEE (reference sequence). The CDR3 reads CATFRWGGNQPQHF. CDR3 DNA sequence: TGTGCCACCTTCCGGTGGGGGGGGAATCAGCCCCAGCATTTT. Combining the CDR3 with reference TRBV5-4 and TRBJ1-5 gives the whole variable domain ETGVTQSPTHLIKTRGQQVTLRCSSQSGHNTVSWYQQALGQGPQFIFQYYREEENGRGNFPPRFSGLQFPNYSSELNVNALELDDSALYLCATFRWGGNQPQHFGDGTRLSIL.

The J gene is TRBJ1-1, the V gene TRBV27; a weak D match, TRBD1 (6 bases). Germline CDR1 reads MNHEY; CDR2 reads SMNVEV (reference sequence). CDR3 length: 13 amino acids. Trimming stripped 7 bases from V and 1 base from J, with 10 bases between. The CDR3 DNA sequence: TGTGCCAGCATGAAACAGGGGAACACTGAAGCTTTCTTT. Translating it yields CASMKQGNTEAFF.

This sequence joins TRBV9 and TRBJ2-1, with D hard to call. Deletions cut 3 bases from V and 6 bases from J, with 10 bases between. The CDR3 loop spans 13 amino acids. Germline V gene sequence: CDR1 SGDLS, CDR2 YYNGEE. Here the CDR3 reads CASSAWSSNEQFF. CDR3 bases: TGTGCCAGCAGCGCCTGGTCTAGCAATGAGCAGTTCTTC.

V usage is TRBV21-1 and J usage is TRBJ1-1; TRBD1, the D gene given by the table, was not confirmed from the DNA. TRBV21-1 represents a pseudogene. The CDR3 runs to 16 residues. CDR3 amino acids: CASSNGTGGTDTEAFF. CDR3 sequence (DNA): TGTGCCAGCAGCAACGGGACAGGGGGCACGGACACTGAAGCTTTCTTT.

This clone was counted a single time. The genes are TRBV13 and TRBJ2-7; D not certain. Germline CDR1 and CDR2: PRHDT and FYEKMQ (reference sequence). Trimming took 5 bases from V and 0 from J, leaving 14 bases between them. There are 15 residues in the CDR3. CDR3 DNA: TGTGCCAGCAGCCAATCGCTAACGTTCTCCTACGAGCAGTACTTC. As protein: CASSQSLTFSYEQYF.

The genes are TRBV10-2 and TRBJ2-3, with TRBD2 as a possible D gene (6 bases). There are 16 residues in the CDR3. V was pared by 3 bases and J by 6 bases, with 19 bases between. Germline V gene data show CDR1 as WSHSY and CDR2 as SAAADI. The CDR3 is CASSEMGGGDSDTQYF. The CDR3 DNA reads as TGCGCCAGCAGTGAAATGGGAGGCGGGGATAGTGATACGCAGTATTTT.

V gene TRBV5-6 combines with J gene TRBJ1-1; D perhaps matches TRBD1 (5 bases). Looked up from germline, CDR1 is SGHDT and CDR2 is YYEEEE. This CDR3 is 17 amino acids long. The V end was cut by 0 bases, the J end by 1 base, with 16 bases between. The CDR3 sequence: CASSLGAGGGTNTEAFF. The CDR3 DNA sequence: TGTGCCAGCAGCTTGGGGGCCGGCGGGGGTACGAACACTGAAGCTTTCTTT.

This chain links TRBV30 with TRBJ2-3; 10 bases are a match to TRBD2. In germline, CDR1 is GTSNPN, CDR2 SVGIG (reference sequence). The CDR3 is 15 amino acids. V gave up 1 base and J gave up 4 bases; unmatched junction bases: 5. CDR3 bases: TGTGCCTGGAGTGGTATAGCGGGGGGACCAGATACGCAGTATTTT. This gives the protein CAWSGIAGGPDTQYF.

The chain has TRBV18 and TRBJ1-5; no definite D call. Germline assignment: CDR1 KGHSH and CDR2 LQKENI. V dropped 3 bases and J dropped 5 bases, with 11 bases sitting between them. This CDR3 contains 14 residues. The CDR3 DNA sequence: TGTGCCAGCTCACCTCAAGCGTCCCATCAGCCCCAGCATTTT. Amino acid sequence: CASSPQASHQPQHF.

This clone was seen a single time. This chain connects TRBV29-1 to TRBJ1-1; D gene uncertain. Trimming stripped 5 bases from V and 1 base from J, with 8 bases between. Germline V gives CDR1 SQVTM, CDR2 ANQGSEA. The CDR3 totals 12 residues. The CDR3 loop reads CSVPTQNTEAFF. The DNA for the CDR3 is TGCAGCGTTCCGACACAGAACACTGAAGCTTTCTTT.

V gene TRBV6-5 combines with J gene TRBJ1-1; D is unclear. The germline V gene encodes CDR1 MNHEY and CDR2 SVGAGI. There are 15 residues in the CDR3. V lost 0 bases and J lost 4, with 12 bases in between. The CDR3 spells CASSYSTGWGTEAFF. In DNA, the CDR3 is TGTGCCAGCAGTTACTCGACGGGATGGGGCACTGAAGCTTTCTTT.